The 21 T cell receptor beta chains below all came from one sample that was sequenced in a study of Graves' ophthalmopathy and Graves' hyperthyroidism. RNA transcripts were the template, and TCR beta CDR3 regions were amplified from them. The first round was an RT-PCR with HTBI primers, and the second round was a multiplex PCR. TCRdb itself ran the multiplex PCR reads through MiXCR, one entry per CDR3 protein. The repertoire consists of fewer than 350,000 distinct CDR3 sequences, with 15% to 20% occurring once and the leading ten covering roughly 12%. Sequencing was performed on peripheral blood. The receptors were gathered from an adult man with Graves' ophthalmopathy.

In this sample, this clonotype turned up many times. The chain carries TRBV30 and TRBJ1-3; D might be TRBD1 (5 bases). CDR1 is GTSNPN and CDR2 is SVGIG in the germline V gene (reference sequence). Trimming cost V 2 bases and J 0 bases, with 11 bases left between them. This CDR3 contains 15 residues. CDR3 amino acids: CAWSFGHLSGNTIYF. The CDR3 DNA reads as TGTGCCTGGAGTTTCGGACATCTCTCTGGAAACACCATATATTTT.

In this sample, this clonotype turned up many times. CDR3 amino acids: CSAYRFSGNTIYF. In DNA, the CDR3 is TGCAGTGCCTACAGATTCTCTGGAAACACCATATATTTT. V usage is TRBV20-1 and J usage is TRBJ1-3, with D unclear. This CDR3 comprises 13 residues. Between the trimmed V and J ends, which lost 6 bases and 0 bases, there was a span of 9 bases. CDR1 DFQATT and CDR2 SNEGSKA come from the germline V gene (reference sequence).

This clonotype came up many times. This chain connects TRBV2 to TRBJ1-2, with TRBD1 matching over 7 bases. The CDR3 length is 13 residues. The V gene end was trimmed by 7 bases and the J gene end by 2 bases; junction bases not matched to a gene: 4. CDR1 is SNHLY and CDR2 is FYNNEI in the germline V gene. CDR3 amino acids: CASKPGQNYGYTF. The CDR3 coding sequence is TGTGCCAGCAAACCGGGACAGAACTATGGCTACACCTTC.

This clonotype was recorded at least ten times. The V call is TRBV20-1, the J call TRBJ2-5; TRBD1 might be the D (6 bases). Germline assignment: CDR1 DFQATT and CDR2 SNEGSKA (reference sequence). V lost 0 bases, J lost 3 bases, and 17 bases lay in between. This CDR3 comprises 16 residues. CDR3 amino acids: CSAREFRSGVKETQYF. The CDR3, as DNA: TGCAGTGCTAGAGAGTTTCGGTCAGGGGTTAAAGAGACCCAGTACTTC.

The rearrangement links TRBV12-3 or TRBV12-4 to TRBJ2-7; TRBD2 agrees at 7 bases. The J segment lost 3 bases and the V segment lost 7 bases, leaving 15 bases of the junction unmatched. The CDR3 runs to 16 residues. For the CDR3, the DNA is TGTGCCAGCAAACCTGGGGGGGGGACGAAGGGCTACGAGCAGTACTTC. Its translation is CASKPGGGTKGYEQYF.

This clonotype was recorded at least ten times. The chain combines TRBV2 with TRBJ2-7; D perhaps matches TRBD2 (5 bases). Germline V CDR1 and CDR2: SNHLY, FYNNEI. The CDR3 runs to 14 residues. V was trimmed by 0 bases and J by 5 bases, leaving 11 bases between them. The CDR3 here is CASSEARGGNEQYF. CDR3 DNA: TGTGCCAGCAGTGAAGCGCGAGGAGGAAACGAGCAGTACTTC.

This clonotype was seen more than once but under ten times. The J gene is TRBJ2-7, the V gene TRBV4-1; maybe TRBD1 (5 bases). There are 15 residues in the CDR3. Germline V gives CDR1 MGHRA, CDR2 YSYEKL. Deletions cut 1 base from V and 6 bases from J, with 16 bases between. The CDR3 is CASSQGAGITGEQYF. The CDR3 DNA reads as TGCGCCAGCAGCCAAGGGGCAGGGATTACTGGCGAGCAGTACTTC.

This clonotype was detected many times. The V call is TRBV6-2 or TRBV6-3, the J call TRBJ2-4; 7 bases are shared with TRBD1. V lost 4 bases, J lost 0 bases, and 6 bases stayed unmatched. Germline CDR1 reads MNHEY; CDR2 reads SVGEGT. The CDR3 consists of 16 residues. CDR3 residues: CASSLNRGLAKNIQYF. The CDR3 coding sequence is TGTGCCAGCAGTTTGAACAGGGGTCTAGCCAAAAACATTCAGTACTTC.

The V and J genes are TRBV20-1 and TRBJ1-1, with no clear D. Germline loops: CDR1 DFQATT, CDR2 SNEGSKA (reference sequence). Deletions cut 0 bases from V and 1 base from J, with 15 bases between. CDR3 length equals 16 residues. As DNA, the CDR3 is TGCAGTGCTAGAGATCCTAGTGGCAGACCGAACACTGAAGCTTTCTTT. It codes for CSARDPSGRPNTEAFF.

This clonotype was detected ten times or more. The rearrangement uses TRBV5-1 and TRBJ1-1, with 9 bases fitting TRBD1. V lost 3 bases to trimming and J lost 6 bases; unmatched junction nucleotides: 6. CDR1 and CDR2 (germline): SGHRS, YFSETQ. The CDR3 is 14 residues long. As DNA, the CDR3 is TGCGCCAGCAGCTCGGGACAGGGATTCCCTGAAGCTTTCTTT. Its translation is CASSSGQGFPEAFF.

With regard to this clonotype: The junction departs from germline at one end; a sequencing error may be responsible. J is TRBJ1-2 and V is TRBV6-1; a weak D match, TRBD1 (6 bases). CDR3 length: 14 residues. Germline CDR1 MNHNS, CDR2 SASEGT. The CDR3 nucleotides read TGTGCCAGCGGTGAACAGGGTGCTGGTGATGGCTACACCTTC. This encodes CASGEQGAGDGYTF.

This clonotype was observed at least ten times. The J gene is TRBJ2-7, the V gene TRBV4-1, with 8 nucleotides matching TRBD2. Per germline, CDR1 MGHRA and CDR2 YSYEKL. V gave up 0 bases and J gave up 3 bases; unmatched junction bases: 13. The CDR3 has 18 amino acids. The CDR3 sequence: CASSQDGQPGLVVYEQYF. CDR3 sequence (DNA): TGCGCCAGCAGCCAAGATGGACAGCCGGGACTAGTGGTCTACGAGCAGTACTTC.

Many counts were recorded for this clonotype. This chain uses TRBV20-1 with TRBJ2-7; TRBD2 matches at 13 bases. Germline CDR1 reads DFQATT; CDR2 reads SNEGSKA (reference sequence). V lost 1 base, J lost 7 bases, and 4 bases stayed unmatched. The CDR3 is 14 residues long. The CDR3 loop reads CSARGTSGSGEQYF. In DNA form, the CDR3 reads TGCAGTGCTAGAGGGACTAGCGGGAGTGGTGAGCAGTACTTC.

This clonotype was recorded many times. This chain joins TRBV20-1 and TRBJ1-6; the D is unclear. Germline CDR1 and CDR2: DFQATT and SNEGSKA (reference sequence). This CDR3 region has 13 residues. Trimming removed 2 bases at V and 8 bases at J, with 10 bases between. The CDR3 region is CSARIQMDSPLHF. CDR3 DNA: TGCAGTGCTAGAATCCAGATGGATTCACCCCTCCACTTT.

The chain joins TRBV12-3 or TRBV12-4 to TRBJ2-5; 9 nucleotides agree with TRBD2. The CDR3 contains 14 residues. V lost 11 bases to trimming and J lost 0 bases; unmatched junction nucleotides: 7. CDR3 nucleotide sequence: TGTGCCGGTAGCGGGGGAGCAAACCAAGAGACCCAGTACTTC. Residues: CAGSGGANQETQYF.

Many counts were recorded for this clonotype. The chain links TRBV28 to TRBJ1-5; no definite D call. The CDR3 contains 15 residues. The V end was cut by 5 bases, the J end by 0 bases, with 11 bases between. In germline, CDR1 is MDHEN, CDR2 SYDVKM. The CDR3 spells CASSPWTDSNQPQHF. In DNA, the CDR3 is TGTGCCAGCAGTCCATGGACCGATAGCAATCAGCCCCAGCATTTT.

This clonotype was detected ten times or more. The chain has TRBV6-2 or TRBV6-3 and TRBJ2-2; the D is unclear. Germline-derived CDR1 and CDR2 are MNHEY and SVGEGT. Trimming shortened V by 7 bases and J by 10 bases, and 1 base separated the two germline ends. This CDR3 has 8 amino acids. This CDR3 is CASTELFF. DNA for the CDR3: TGTGCCAGCACGGAGCTGTTTTTT.

This clonotype appeared many times. This chain connects TRBV20-1 to TRBJ2-5; D is ambiguous. There are 13 residues in the CDR3. Trimming removed 0 bases from V and 2 bases from J, with 7 bases in between. Germline CDR1 DFQATT, CDR2 SNEGSKA (reference sequence). The CDR3 is CSARDLPQETQYF. For the CDR3, the DNA is TGCAGTGCTAGAGATTTACCTCAAGAGACCCAGTACTTC.

This chain joins TRBV28 and TRBJ1-1; possibly TRBD1 for D (5 bases). Germline-derived CDR1 and CDR2 are MDHEN and SYDVKM. This CDR3 has 15 amino acids. V lost 7 bases, J lost 4 bases, and 19 bases lay in between. CDR3 protein: CASTNFETGGTEAFF. In DNA form, the CDR3 reads TGTGCCAGCACCAACTTTGAGACTGGGGGCACTGAAGCTTTCTTT.

This clonotype was seen many times. V gene TRBV6-5 combines with J gene TRBJ2-5; 7 nucleotides match TRBD2. The germline gives CDR1 MNHEY, CDR2 SVGAGI. The CDR3 totals 15 residues. V lost 6 bases to trimming and J lost 0 bases; unmatched junction nucleotides: 7. The CDR3 nucleotides read TGTGCCAGCAGCATGCCGGGACTACACCAAGAGACCCAGTACTTC. Protein sequence: CASSMPGLHQETQYF.

In this sample, this clonotype turned up many times. The chain couples TRBV30 to TRBJ2-7; D might be TRBD1 (6 bases). Trimming took 2 bases from V and 0 from J, leaving 8 bases between them. The V gene's germline CDR1 is GTSNPN and CDR2 SVGIG (reference sequence). The CDR3 is 13 residues long. CDR3 in amino acids: CAWSTGSSYEQYF. The CDR3 nucleotides read TGTGCCTGGAGTACAGGGAGCTCCTACGAGCAGTACTTC. Using reference TRBV30 and TRBJ2-7 for the parts outside the CDR3, the full variable domain is SQTIHQWPATLVQPVGSPLSLECTVEGTSNPNLYWYRQAAGRGLQLLFYSVGIGQISSEVPQNLSASRPQDRQFILSSKKLLLSDSGFYLCAWSTGSSYEQYFGPGTRLTVT.